These 8 T cell receptor beta chains originate from one sample sequenced in a study of CXCR3-negative and CXCR3-positive naive CD8 T cells. UMI-tagged TRB cDNA libraries were built via 5' RACE. TCRdb reprocessed the 5' RACE reads and reports one entry per CDR3 protein, with no DNA. This sample's clone table lists about 110,000 distinct CDR3 sequences. Regarding the study as a whole: Relative to CXCR3-negative naive cells, CXCR3-positive naive cells had more hydrophobic TRB CDR3s.

Their antigens remain unidentified. The sequenced sample consisted of naive CXCR3+ CD8+ T cells from blood. Specified subset: CD45RO-CCR7+CD27+CD95- naive CD8+ T cells expressing CXCR3 (TNR3+). These receptors were taken from a human donor in good health. Some clones in this sample may be carry-over from other donors' samples.

This chain connects TRBV30 to TRBJ1-6. Germline lookup yields CDR1 GTSNPN and CDR2 SVGIG (reference sequence). This CDR3 has 14 residues. The chain's CDR3 is CAWTETVYNSPLHF.

The chain links TRBV7-9 to TRBJ2-1; TCRdb proposes TRBD2, but this gene call is untestable without DNA. The length of the CDR3 is 14 residues. Germline CDR1 SEHNR, CDR2 FQNEAQ (reference sequence). The CDR3 sequence is CASSSSTSGNEQFF.

The chain joins TRBV2 to TRBJ1-2; TCRdb gives TRBD1 as the D gene, but with no DNA this cannot be confirmed. The CDR3 has 12 residues. CDR1 is SNHLY and CDR2 is FYNNEI in the germline V gene. This chain's CDR3 is CATDSGGDGYTF. Supplemented by reference TRBV2 and TRBJ1-2, the full variable domain reads EPEVTQTPSHQVTQMGQEVILRCVPISNHLYFYWYRQILGQKVEFLVSFYNNEISEKSEIFDDQFSVERPDGSNFTLKIRSTKLEDSAMYFCATDSGGDGYTFGSGTRLTVV.

V gene TRBV20-1 combines with J gene TRBJ2-1; TCRdb proposes TRBD2, but this gene call is untestable without DNA. Germline V lookup: CDR1 DFQATT, CDR2 SNEGSKA (reference sequence). CDR3 length: 16 residues. CDR3 loop: CSAPGAGREGSYEQFF.

The V and J genes are TRBV27 and TRBJ1-2; TCRdb gives TRBD1 as the D gene, but with no DNA this cannot be confirmed. The CDR3 is made up of 15 amino acids. Germline CDR1 is MNHEY and CDR2 is SMNVEV (reference sequence). CDR3 residues: CASSLGTGGQYGYTF.

The rearrangement links TRBV28 to TRBJ2-7; TCRdb returns TRBD1, unconfirmable since there is no DNA. Germline assignment: CDR1 MDHEN and CDR2 SYDVKM. The CDR3 is 11 residues long. CDR3 loop: CASRDGQDKYF. Supplemented by reference TRBV28 and TRBJ2-7, the full variable domain reads DVKVTQSSRYLVKRTGEKVFLECVQDMDHENMFWYRQDPGLGLRLIYFSYDVKMKEKGDIPEGYSVSREKKERFSLILESASTNQTSMYLCASRDGQDKYFGPGTRLTVT.

V and J are TRBV14 and TRBJ2-7; TCRdb picks TRBD1, but there is no DNA to check that call. This CDR3 is 13 amino acids long. Germline CDR1 SGHDN, CDR2 FVKESK. CDR3 region: CASSQGQAYEQYF.

J is TRBJ2-7 and V is TRBV10-3; the TCRdb D gene call, TRBD1, has no DNA to confirm it. The CDR3 totals 14 residues. Germline CDR1 is ENHRY and CDR2 is SYGVKD. This CDR3 reads CAISEGKTGDEQYF.